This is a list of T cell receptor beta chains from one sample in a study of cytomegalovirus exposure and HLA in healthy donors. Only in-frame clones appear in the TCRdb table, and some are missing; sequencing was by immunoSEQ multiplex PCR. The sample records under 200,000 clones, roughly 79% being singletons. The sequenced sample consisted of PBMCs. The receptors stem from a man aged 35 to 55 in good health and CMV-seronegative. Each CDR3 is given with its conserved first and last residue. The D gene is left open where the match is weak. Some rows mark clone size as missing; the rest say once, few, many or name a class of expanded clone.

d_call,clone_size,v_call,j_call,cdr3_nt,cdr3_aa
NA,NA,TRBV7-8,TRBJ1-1,TGTGCCAGCAGTCAGGGAAGGAACACTGAAGCTTTCTTT,CASSQGRNTEAFF
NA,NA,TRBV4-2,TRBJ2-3,TGTGCCAGCAGTCAACGACCCAGGACTACCGGCACAGATACGCAGTATTTT,CASSQRPRTTGTDTQYF
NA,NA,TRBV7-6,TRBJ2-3,TGTGCCAGCAGCCCGGGGTATACGCAGTATTTT,CASSPGYTQYF
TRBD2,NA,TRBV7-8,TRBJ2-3,TGTGCCAGCAGCTTAAGATCCAGCGGGAGGAGTAGCACAGATACGCAGTATTTT,CASSLRSSGRSSTDTQYF
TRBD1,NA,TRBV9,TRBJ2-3,TGTGCCAGCAGCCCGGACAGGGGGCCGGGAGATACGCAGTATTTT,CASSPDRGPGDTQYF
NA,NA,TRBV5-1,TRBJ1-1,TGCGCCAGCAAGGGGGAGGGGAACACTGAAGCTTTCTTT,CASKGEGNTEAFF
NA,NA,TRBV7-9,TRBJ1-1,TGTGCCAGCAGCTTAACACCCGACCTGACAGCCCGGAACACTGAAGCTTTCTTT,CASSLTPDLTARNTEAFF
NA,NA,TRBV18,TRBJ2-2,TGTGCCAGCTCACGTTTAGCTCTCCCCAGCACCGGGGAGCTGTTTTTT,CASSRLALPSTGELFF
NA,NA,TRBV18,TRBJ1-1,TGTGCCAGCACCTCTTCCCGGGGGACTGAAGCTTTCTTT,CASTSSRGTEAFF
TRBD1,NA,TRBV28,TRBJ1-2,TGTGCCAGCAGTCAAGGACAGGTTCGTTATGGCTACACCTTC,CASSQGQVRYGYTF
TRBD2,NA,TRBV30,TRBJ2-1,TGTGCCGGGAAGCGGGAGAGGGGCTACAATGAGCAGTTCTTC,CAGKRERGYNEQFF
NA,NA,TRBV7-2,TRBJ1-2,TGTGCCAGCAGCTTAATCGGAAACAGGCCCTACTATGGCTACACCTTC,CASSLIGNRPYYGYTF
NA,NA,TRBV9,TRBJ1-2,TGTGCCAGCAGCGCCAGATATGGCTACACCTTC,CASSARYGYTF
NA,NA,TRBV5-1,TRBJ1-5,TGCGCCAGCAGCTTAGGACAGCAAGACCAGCCCCAGCATTTT,CASSLGQQDQPQHF
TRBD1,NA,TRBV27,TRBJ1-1,TGTGCCAGCAGTTTATTTGCAGGGACAGGGATCACTGAAGCTTTCTTT,CASSLFAGTGITEAFF
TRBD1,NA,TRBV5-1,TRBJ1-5,TGCGCCAGCAGCGCCGGACAGGGGCGGCCCCAGCATTTT,CASSAGQGRPQHF
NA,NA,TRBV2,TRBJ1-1,TGTGCCAGCAGCCCAATTGCGACTAGCGGGAACACTGAAGCTTTCTTT,CASSPIATSGNTEAFF
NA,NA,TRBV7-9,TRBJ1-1,TGTGCCAGCAGCTTAGTCCAACAGGGTTTAGAAGCTTTCTTT,CASSLVQQGLEAFF
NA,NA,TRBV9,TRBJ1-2,TGTGCCAGCAGCGTAGGAGAGCTTTATGGCTACACCTTC,CASSVGELYGYTF
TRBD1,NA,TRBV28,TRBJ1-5,TGTGCCAGCAGCTCGGACAGGGCCCGGGGTCAGCCCCAGCATTTT,CASSSDRARGQPQHF
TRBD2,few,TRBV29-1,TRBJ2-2,TGCAGCGGGCAGCTAGCGGGAGTGGGGAGTGAGACCGGGGAGCTGTTTTTT,CSGQLAGVGSETGELFF
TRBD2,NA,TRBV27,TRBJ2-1,TGTGCCAGCAGTTTAGGGACTAGCGGCAACAATGAGCAGTTCTTC,CASSLGTSGNNEQFF
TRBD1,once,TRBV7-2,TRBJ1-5,TGTGCCAGCAGCTTAGACGGACAGGGCAATCAGCCCCAGCATTTT,CASSLDGQGNQPQHF
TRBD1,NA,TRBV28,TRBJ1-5,TGTGCCAGCAGCCCTCCGGGACAGGGGAATCAGCCCCAGCATTTT,CASSPPGQGNQPQHF
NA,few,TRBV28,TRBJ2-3,TGTGCCAGCCAGGGGACAGATACGCAGTATTTT,CASQGTDTQYF
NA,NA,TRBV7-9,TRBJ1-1,TGTGCCAGCAGCCATGACATCGACACTGAAGCTTTCTTT,CASSHDIDTEAFF
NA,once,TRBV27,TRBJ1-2,TGTGCCAGCACCCTGACCTCGGGAGGGGGAGGCTACACCTTC,CASTLTSGGGGYTF
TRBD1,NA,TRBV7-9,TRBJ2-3,TGTGCCAGCAGTTCGGACAGGGACACAGATACGCAGTATTTT,CASSSDRDTDTQYF
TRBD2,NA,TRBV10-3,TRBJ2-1,TGTGCCATCAGTGAGAGTAGCGGGGACCACAATGAGCAGTTCTTC,CAISESSGDHNEQFF
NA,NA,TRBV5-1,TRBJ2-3,TGCGCCTCCGGAGGAACGACCACAGATACGCAGTATTTT,CASGGTTTDTQYF
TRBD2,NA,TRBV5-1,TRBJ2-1,TGCGCCAGCAGCTTGCGACTAGCGGGGAATGAGCAGTTCTTC,CASSLRLAGNEQFF
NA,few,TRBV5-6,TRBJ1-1,TGTGCCAGCAGCCCAGATTTCGGACAGACGAACACTGAAGCTTTCTTT,CASSPDFGQTNTEAFF